Below, 2 T cell receptor beta chains from the same sample are listed, as sequenced in a study of blood T cell repertoires in COVID-19. Profiled with immunoSEQ multiplex PCR; TCRdb holds only in-frame clones, not every one. The sample shows 120,000 to 150,000 clones, about four fifths of them seen only once. Sequenced: PBMCs or T cells enriched from blood (not recorded which). The receptors here all came from a woman aged 18 to 35 who had been exposed to COVID-19.

This chain uses TRBV5-6 with TRBJ2-7; 12 bases align to TRBD2. Germline CDR1 is SGHDT and CDR2 is YYEEEE. This CDR3 region has 17 residues. J gave up 3 bases and V 1 base, and 8 bases lay outside the gene matches. The chain's CDR3 is CASSLLTSGSSSYEQYF. In nucleotides, the CDR3 is TGTGCCAGCAGCTTGTTGACTAGCGGGAGTTCGAGCTACGAGCAGTACTTC.

V is TRBV24-1 and J is TRBJ1-1; 8 positions agree with TRBD1. The CDR3 totals 12 residues. J gave up 12 bases and V 4 bases, and 6 bases lay outside the gene matches. Germline V gene sequence: CDR1 KGHDR, CDR2 SFDVKD. CDR3 nucleotide sequence: TGTGCCACCAGTGACAACGACAGGGGTCCTTTCTTT. Protein product: CATSDNDRGPFF.